The rows below give T cell receptor beta chains drawn from one sample of a study of cytomegalovirus exposure and HLA in healthy donors. The method was immunoSEQ multiplex PCR; TCRdb's version includes in-frame clones alone and lacks a portion of them. In the table there are 150,000 to 200,000 clones, around 84% of which are singletons. The sequenced sample was PBMCs. The receptors stem from a man younger than 35 in good health and CMV-seropositive. The CDR3 runs from the conserved cysteine through the conserved F or W. The D gene is left open where the match is weak. Part of the rows lack a size; the others show once, few, many or a class for expanded clones.

>.|TRBJ1-1|.|TRBV6-1
CASIPTAYEAFF
TGTGCCAGCATCCCGACAGCTTATGAAGCTTTCTTT
>.|TRBJ1-4|.|TRBV27
CASSRGGLRRYEKLFF
TGTGCCAGCAGCCGAGGGGGTTTGAGGAGATACGAAAAACTGTTTTTT
>.|TRBJ2-5|.|TRBV6-1
CASNAGFGETQYF
TGTGCCAGCAACGCAGGGTTCGGCGAGACCCAGTACTTC
>.|TRBJ1-1|.|TRBV6-6
CASSGSRDTEAFF
TGTGCCAGCTCTGGGAGCCGCGACACTGAAGCTTTCTTT
>TRBD1|TRBJ1-5|.|TRBV6-1
CASSGYRGKVHSNQPQHF
TGTGCCAGCAGTGGGTACAGGGGAAAAGTCCATAGCAATCAGCCCCAGCATTTT
>.|TRBJ1-2|.|TRBV28
CASSPGGNGYTF
TGTGCCAGCAGCCCTGGGGGGAATGGCTACACCTTC
>TRBD1|TRBJ2-3|.|TRBV6-1
CASSTTGGSTDTQYF
TGTGCCAGCAGCACCACAGGGGGCAGCACAGATACGCAGTATTTT
>.|TRBJ2-4|.|TRBV30
CAWRDSGVLAKNIQYF
TGTGCCTGGAGAGATAGCGGAGTCCTAGCCAAAAACATTCAGTACTTC
>TRBD2|TRBJ2-1|.|TRBV6-5
CASSYGGGSNNEQFF
TGTGCCAGCAGTTACGGTGGCGGGAGTAACAATGAGCAGTTCTTC
>.|TRBJ2-3|.|TRBV2
CASGTWDSQIAGTYRSTDTQYF
TGTGCCAGCGGAACATGGGACAGCCAAATAGCGGGAACCTACCGGAGCACAGATACGCAGTATTTT
>TRBD1|TRBJ2-2|.|TRBV10-3
CAIRPDRVADGELFF
TGTGCCATCAGACCGGACAGGGTAGCTGACGGGGAGCTGTTTTTT
>.|TRBJ1-2|.|TRBV18
CASSPRDISGYTF
TGTGCCAGCTCACCACGGGACATCTCGGGCTACACCTTC
>TRBD1|TRBJ1-5|.|TRBV5-4
CASSLDQGAHQPQHF
TGTGCCAGCAGCTTGGACCAGGGGGCCCATCAGCCCCAGCATTTT
>.|TRBJ2-7|.|TRBV7-2
CASSEDRSNYEQYF
TGTGCCAGCAGCGAAGACAGATCAAACTACGAGCAGTACTTC
>.|TRBJ2-7|.|TRBV7-6
CASSPYLRDEQYF
TGTGCCAGCAGCCCATACCTCCGAGACGAGCAGTACTTC
>TRBD1|TRBJ1-2|few|TRBV27
CASSLVQGMYGYTF
TGTGCCAGCAGTTTGGTACAGGGGATGTATGGCTACACCTTC
>.|TRBJ2-6|.|TRBV5-1
CASSFTRGESSGANVLTF
TGCGCCAGCAGCTTTACCAGGGGGGAAAGCTCTGGGGCCAACGTCCTGACTTTC
>TRBD2|TRBJ2-1|.|TRBV5-1
CASSLPGLAGVDEQFF
TGCGCCAGCAGCCTTCCAGGACTAGCGGGAGTAGACGAGCAGTTCTTC
>TRBD1|TRBJ2-2|.|TRBV4-1
CASGQGATGELFF
TGCGCCAGCGGACAGGGGGCGACCGGGGAGCTGTTTTTT
>TRBD2|TRBJ2-7|once|TRBV14
CASSHGTSGKIYEQYF
TGTGCCAGCAGCCACGGGACTAGCGGGAAGATCTACGAGCAGTACTTC
>.|TRBJ2-7|.|TRBV5-5
CASSLMLGGYEQYF
TGTGCCAGCAGCTTGATGTTGGGGGGCTACGAGCAGTACTTC
>TRBD1|TRBJ1-1|.|TRBV27
CASTQGQGLNTEAFF
TGTGCCAGCACCCAGGGACAGGGGTTGAACACTGAAGCTTTCTTT
>TRBD1|TRBJ1-2|.|TRBV6-5
CASSYRGQGDNYGYTF
TGTGCCAGCAGTTACCGGGGACAGGGGGATAACTATGGCTACACCTTC
>.|TRBJ2-7|.|TRBV4-3
CASSQEKSCF
TGCGCCAGCAGCCAAGAAAAATCGTGCTTC
>.|TRBJ2-3|.|TRBV5-6
CASSLGTHSTDTQYF
TGTGCCAGCAGCTTGGGGACACATAGCACAGATACGCAGTATTTT
>TRBD1|TRBJ2-7|.|TRBV5-1
CASSMGTGALNEQYF
TGCGCCAGCAGCATGGGGACAGGGGCTCTGAACGAGCAGTACTTC
>TRBD2|TRBJ2-3|.|TRBV30
CAWSLGTSERTDTQYF
TGTGCCTGGAGCCTCGGGACTAGCGAGCGCACAGATACGCAGTATTTT
>TRBD2|TRBJ2-7|.|TRBV5-1
CASSLAGEYEQYF
TGCGCCAGCAGCCTAGCGGGAGAGTACGAGCAGTACTTC
>TRBD2|TRBJ2-7|.|TRBV6-5
CASSYSRLADVYEQYF
TGTGCCAGCAGTTACTCTCGCCTAGCGGATGTCTACGAGCAGTACTTC
>.|TRBJ1-5|.|TRBV6-1
CASWHRAPNQPQHF
TGTGCCAGTTGGCACAGGGCCCCCAATCAGCCCCAGCATTTT
>TRBD1|TRBJ1-5|.|TRBV5-6
CASSLQVQGDLQPQHF
TGTGCCAGCAGCTTGCAGGTACAGGGGGATCTTCAGCCCCAGCATTTT
>TRBD1|TRBJ1-2|.|TRBV5-4
CASSQGTGGNYGYTF
TGTGCCAGCAGCCAAGGGACAGGGGGTAACTATGGCTACACCTTC
>.|TRBJ2-3|.|TRBV4-3
CASSQGPVGTTLGTQYF
TGCGCCAGCAGCCAAGGCCCGGTGGGGACAACGCTCGGTACGCAGTATTTT
>TRBD1|TRBJ2-7|.|TRBV5-4
CASSWGDRGYEQYF
TGTGCCAGCAGCTGGGGGGACAGGGGGTACGAGCAGTACTTC
>.|TRBJ2-6|many|TRBV6-4
CASSDDSSGANVLTF
TGTGCCAGCAGTGACGACAGCTCTGGGGCCAACGTCCTGACTTTC
>.|TRBJ1-2|few|TRBV4-2
CASSQGTQGYGYTF
TGTGCCAGCAGCCAAGGCACCCAGGGCTATGGCTACACCTTC
>.|TRBJ1-1|.|TRBV28
CASRDKRTNTEAFF
TGTGCCAGCAGGGACAAACGGACGAACACTGAAGCTTTCTTT
>.|TRBJ2-7|.|TRBV5-4
CASSLETGDYEQYF
TGTGCCAGCAGCTTGGAGACGGGAGACTACGAGCAGTACTTC
>.|TRBJ2-2|.|TRBV7-8
CASRRRGYTGELFF
TGTGCCAGCAGACGCAGGGGCTACACCGGGGAGCTGTTTTTT
>TRBD1|TRBJ1-4|.|TRBV15
CATSRGQGFSTNEKLFF
TGTGCCACCAGCAGGGGACAGGGGTTCTCGACTAATGAAAAACTGTTTTTT